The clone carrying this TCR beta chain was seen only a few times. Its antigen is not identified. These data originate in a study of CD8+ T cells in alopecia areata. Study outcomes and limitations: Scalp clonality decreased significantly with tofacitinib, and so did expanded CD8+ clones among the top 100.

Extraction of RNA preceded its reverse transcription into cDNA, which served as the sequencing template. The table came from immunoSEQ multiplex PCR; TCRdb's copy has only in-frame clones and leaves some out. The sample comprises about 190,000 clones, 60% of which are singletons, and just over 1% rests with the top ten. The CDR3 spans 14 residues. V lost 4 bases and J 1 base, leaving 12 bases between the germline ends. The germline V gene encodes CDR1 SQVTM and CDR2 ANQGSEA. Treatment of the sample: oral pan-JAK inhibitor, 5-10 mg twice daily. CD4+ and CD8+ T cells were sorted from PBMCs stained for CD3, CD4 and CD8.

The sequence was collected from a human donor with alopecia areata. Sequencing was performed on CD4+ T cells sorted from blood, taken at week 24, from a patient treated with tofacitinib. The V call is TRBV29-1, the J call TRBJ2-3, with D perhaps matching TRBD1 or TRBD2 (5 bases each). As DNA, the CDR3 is TGCAGCGTTGCCCCAGGGAGTGGCACAGATACGCAGTATTTT. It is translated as CSVAPGSGTDTQYF.